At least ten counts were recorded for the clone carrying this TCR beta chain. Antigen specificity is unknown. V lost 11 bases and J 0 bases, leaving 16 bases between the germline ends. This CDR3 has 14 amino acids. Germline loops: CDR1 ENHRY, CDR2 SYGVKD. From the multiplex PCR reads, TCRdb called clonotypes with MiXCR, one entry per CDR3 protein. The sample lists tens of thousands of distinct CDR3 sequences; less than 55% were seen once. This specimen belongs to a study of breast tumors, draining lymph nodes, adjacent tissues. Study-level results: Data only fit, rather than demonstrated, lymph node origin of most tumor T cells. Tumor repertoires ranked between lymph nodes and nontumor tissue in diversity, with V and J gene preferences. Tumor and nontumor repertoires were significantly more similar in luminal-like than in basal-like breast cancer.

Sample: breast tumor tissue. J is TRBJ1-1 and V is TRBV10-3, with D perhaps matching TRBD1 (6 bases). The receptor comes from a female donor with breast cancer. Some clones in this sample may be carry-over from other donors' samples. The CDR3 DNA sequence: TGTGCCGGCAGGGTAGGGGGGATGAACACTGAAGCTTTCTTT. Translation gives CAGRVGGMNTEAFF.